This TCR beta chain was sequenced during a study of shared clonotypes between healthy human individuals. The study ran the assay at deep level. Each sorted subset replicate got 200 ng genomic DNA, approximately 27,000 genomes. Data came from immunoSEQ multiplex PCR; TCRdb stores just in-frame clones and leaves some out. The data show roughly 2.5 million clones, 85% to 95% seen once. Per the germline V gene, CDR1 is LNHNV and CDR2 is YYDKDF (reference sequence). V was pared by 0 bases and J by 3 bases, with 9 bases between. The CDR3 contains 15 residues. The specimen sequenced was naive CD4+ T cells sorted from blood. The sample's subset: CD45RA+ positively selected. The sequence was collected from a man aged 18 to 30 in good health. V and J are TRBV15 and TRBJ1-3; weak D call: TRBD1 (5 bases). The DNA for the CDR3 is TGTGCCACCAGCAGAGACGGGACGATTGGAAACACCATATATTTT. Protein sequence: CATSRDGTIGNTIYF.